The clone carrying this T cell receptor (beta chain) was recorded a few times. Germline V gene sequence: CDR1 MNHNS, CDR2 SASEGT. Between the trimmed V and J ends, which lost 10 bases and 2 bases, there was a span of 21 bases. The CDR3 consists of 16 residues. The data stem from a study of T-cell memory formation after mild COVID-19. TCRdb re-derived calls from the 5' RACE reads in MiXCR, one entry per CDR3 protein. The sample consists of about 110,000 distinct CDR3 sequences, 17% of them appearing once. Sequenced sample: PBMCs or a T cell subset sorted from them (not recorded which). The clonotype originates from an adult woman who had mild COVID-19 (a few samples of this study predate the infection). Cell type and time point are not known. The chain links TRBV6-1 to TRBJ1-5, with TRBD1 as a possible D gene (6 bases). CDR3 in DNA: TGTGCCACCCTGGGCCTGGATGGGGGCGGCAATCAGCCCCAGCATTTT. This gives the protein CATLGLDGGGNQPQHF.